The 2 T cell receptor beta chains below come from one sample, sequenced in a study of chemoradiotherapy in HPV16-positive cancers (dated by TCRdb to the early 2020s). Library creation used the immunoSEQ multiplex PCR assay. This is the immuneACCESS table as TCRdb keeps it, with only in-frame sequences that have V and J called. A part of the clones is gone; compared with another copy, unresolved V genes explain less than half, and the rest is unexplained. This sample gives more than 25,000 clones in total; 85% to 95% of them show up just once. In total, the top ten clones hold about a sixth of the sample. Sample: blood, taken from a patient who underwent chemoradiotherapy. The receptors derive from a human donor with HPV-associated anogenital cancer.

The sample holds a few counts of this clone. This chain links TRBV7-9 with TRBJ1-1; weak D call: TRBD1 (5 bases). The CDR3 sequence is 15 residues long. Between the trimmed V and J ends, which lost 4 bases and 3 bases, there was a span of 15 bases. Germline CDR1 reads SEHNR; CDR2 reads FQNEAQ (reference sequence). The CDR3 loop is CASSSPGGYYTEAFF. CDR3 sequence (DNA): TGTGCCAGCAGCTCACCGGGGGGGTATTACACTGAAGCTTTCTTT.

This clone has only a few counts. The chain joins TRBV28 to TRBJ1-1; D not certain. Germline CDR1 and CDR2: MDHEN and SYDVKM. This CDR3 has 12 amino acids. Trimming removed 2 bases at V and 7 bases at J, with 8 bases between. The CDR3 protein is CASSLRLGEAFF. CDR3 coding DNA: TGTGCCAGCAGTTTAAGGTTAGGTGAAGCTTTCTTT.